This T cell receptor (beta chain) originates from a study of cytomegalovirus exposure and HLA in healthy donors. On the study more broadly: Unique TCR beta sequences numbering fewer than 130 million came from 150 million to 200 million T cells in an earlier analysis. Study-wide results and caveats: Earlier analysis looked at TCR beta V segments, and most were productive about 90% or about 30% of the time.

The germline V gene has CDR1 LGHNA and CDR2 YNFKEQ. The CDR3 runs 14 residues. The junction had 1 base not matched to a gene; V was cut back by 1 base and J by 4 bases. The PCR was carried out with 60 Vbeta primers and 13 Jbeta primers. Generated by immunoSEQ multiplex PCR, the TCRdb table keeps only in-frame clones and is missing some. The table gives about 130,000 clones; the top ten clones make up 1.7% of it. In the case of this clone: Its antigen is unknown.

Sequenced input: PBMCs. The source is a man aged 18 to 29 in good health and CMV-seronegative. V and J are TRBV4-2 and TRBJ2-7; 10 nucleotides agree with TRBD1. The CDR3 bases are TGTGCCAGCAGCCAAGGACAGGGGGCTTACGAGCAGTACTTC. Residues: CASSQGQGAYEQYF.